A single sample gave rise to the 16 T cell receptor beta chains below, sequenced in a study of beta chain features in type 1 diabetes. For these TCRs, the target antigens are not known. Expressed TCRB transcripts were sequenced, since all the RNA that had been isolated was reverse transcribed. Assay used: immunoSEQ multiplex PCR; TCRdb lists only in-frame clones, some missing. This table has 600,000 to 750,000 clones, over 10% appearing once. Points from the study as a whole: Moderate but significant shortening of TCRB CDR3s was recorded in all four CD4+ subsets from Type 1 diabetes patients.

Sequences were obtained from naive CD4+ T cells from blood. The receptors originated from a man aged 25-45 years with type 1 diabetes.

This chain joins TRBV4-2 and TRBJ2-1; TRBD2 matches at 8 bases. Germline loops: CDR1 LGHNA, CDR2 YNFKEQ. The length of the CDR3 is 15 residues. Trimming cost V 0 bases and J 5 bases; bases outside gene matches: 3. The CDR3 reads CASSQDRTSNNEQFF. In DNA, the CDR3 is TGTGCCAGCAGCCAAGATCGGACTAGCAACAATGAGCAGTTCTTC.

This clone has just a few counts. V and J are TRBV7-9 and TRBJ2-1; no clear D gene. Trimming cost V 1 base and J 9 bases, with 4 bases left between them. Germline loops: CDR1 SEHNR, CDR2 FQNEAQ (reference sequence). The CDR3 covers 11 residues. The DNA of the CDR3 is TGTGCCAGCAGCTTAGGCTCTGAGCAGTTCTTC. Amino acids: CASSLGSEQFF.

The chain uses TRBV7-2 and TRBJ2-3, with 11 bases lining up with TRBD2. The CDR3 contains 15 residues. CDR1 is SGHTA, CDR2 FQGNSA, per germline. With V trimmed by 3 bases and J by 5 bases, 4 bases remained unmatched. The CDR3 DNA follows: TGTGCCAGCAGCTTGCTAGCGGGGGGAGGAGATACGCAGTATTTT. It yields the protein CASSLLAGGGDTQYF.

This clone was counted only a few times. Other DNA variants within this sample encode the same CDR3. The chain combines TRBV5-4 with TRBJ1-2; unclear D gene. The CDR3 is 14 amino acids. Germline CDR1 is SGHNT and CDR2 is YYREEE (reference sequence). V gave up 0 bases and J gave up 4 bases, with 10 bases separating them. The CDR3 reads CASSLVGSLYGYTF. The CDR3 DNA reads TGTGCCAGCAGCTTGGTTGGCAGTCTCTATGGCTACACCTTC.

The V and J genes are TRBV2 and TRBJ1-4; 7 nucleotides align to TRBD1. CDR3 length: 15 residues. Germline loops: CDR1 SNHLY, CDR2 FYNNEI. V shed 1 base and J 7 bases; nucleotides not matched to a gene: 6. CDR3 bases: TGTGCCAGCAGTGAAGTGCGACAGGGTGGTGAAAAACTGTTTTTT. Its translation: CASSEVRQGGEKLFF.

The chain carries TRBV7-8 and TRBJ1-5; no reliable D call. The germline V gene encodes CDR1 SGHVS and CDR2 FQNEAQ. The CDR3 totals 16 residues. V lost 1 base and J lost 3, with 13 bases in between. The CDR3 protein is CASSLEAVQFNQPQHF. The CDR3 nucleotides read TGTGCCAGCAGCTTAGAGGCAGTTCAGTTCAATCAGCCCCAGCATTTT.

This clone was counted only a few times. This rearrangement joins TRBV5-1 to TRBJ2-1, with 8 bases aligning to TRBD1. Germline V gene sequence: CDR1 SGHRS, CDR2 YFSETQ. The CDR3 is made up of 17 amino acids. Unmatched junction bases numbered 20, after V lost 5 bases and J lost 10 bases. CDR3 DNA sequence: TGCGCCAGCAGATCCTTAGTAGGACAGGGAGGTAGAGGGGAGCAGTTCTTC. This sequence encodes CASRSLVGQGGRGEQFF.

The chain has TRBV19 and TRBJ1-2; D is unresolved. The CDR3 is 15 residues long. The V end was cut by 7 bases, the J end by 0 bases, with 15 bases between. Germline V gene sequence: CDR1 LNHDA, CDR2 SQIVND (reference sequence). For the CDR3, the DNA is TGTGCCAGTACCGAAGGGCGGCTTGCTAACTATGGCTACACCTTC. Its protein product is CASTEGRLANYGYTF. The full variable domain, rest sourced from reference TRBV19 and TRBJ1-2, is DGGITQSPKYLFRKEGQNVTLSCEQNLNHDAMYWYRQDPGQGLRLIYYSQIVNDFQKGDIAEGYSVSREKKESFPLTVTSAQKNPTAFYLCASTEGRLANYGYTFGSGTRLTVV.

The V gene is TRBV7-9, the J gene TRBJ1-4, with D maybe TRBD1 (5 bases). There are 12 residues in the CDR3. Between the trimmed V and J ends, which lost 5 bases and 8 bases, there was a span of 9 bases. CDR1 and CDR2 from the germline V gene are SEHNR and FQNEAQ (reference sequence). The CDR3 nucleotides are TGTGCCAGCAGCACAGGAGGAGAAAAACTGTTTTTT. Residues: CASSTGGEKLFF.

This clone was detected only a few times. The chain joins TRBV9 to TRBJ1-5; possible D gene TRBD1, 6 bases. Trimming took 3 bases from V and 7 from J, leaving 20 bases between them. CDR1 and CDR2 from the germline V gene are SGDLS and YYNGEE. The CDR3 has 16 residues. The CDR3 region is CASSAGQGKEGQPQHF. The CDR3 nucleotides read TGTGCCAGCAGCGCCGGGCAGGGGAAAGAGGGCCAGCCCCAGCATTTT. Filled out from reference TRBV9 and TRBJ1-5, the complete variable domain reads DSGVTQTPKHLITATGQRVTLRCSPRSGDLSVYWYQQSLDQGLQFLIQYYNGEERAKGNILERFSAQQFPDLHSELNLSSLELGDSALYFCASSAGQGKEGQPQHFGDGTRLSIL.

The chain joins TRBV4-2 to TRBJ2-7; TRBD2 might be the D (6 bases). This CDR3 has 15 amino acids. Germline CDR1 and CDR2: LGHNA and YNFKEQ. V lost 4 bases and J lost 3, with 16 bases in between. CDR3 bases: TGTGCCAGCAGCCGAGAGACTAGAGCGGGCTACGAGCAGTACTTC. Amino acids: CASSRETRAGYEQYF.

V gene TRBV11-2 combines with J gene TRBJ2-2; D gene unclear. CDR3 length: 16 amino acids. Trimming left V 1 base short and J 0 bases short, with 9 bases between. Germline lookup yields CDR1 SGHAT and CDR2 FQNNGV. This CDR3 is CASSLAYPTNTGELFF. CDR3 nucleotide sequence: TGTGCCAGCAGCTTAGCATATCCTACGAACACCGGGGAGCTGTTTTTT.

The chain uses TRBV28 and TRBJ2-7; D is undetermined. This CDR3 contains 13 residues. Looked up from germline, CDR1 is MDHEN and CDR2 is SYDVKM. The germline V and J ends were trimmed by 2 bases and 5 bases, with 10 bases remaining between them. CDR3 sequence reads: CASSLGRTDEQYF. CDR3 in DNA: TGTGCCAGCAGTTTAGGCAGGACCGACGAGCAGTACTTC.

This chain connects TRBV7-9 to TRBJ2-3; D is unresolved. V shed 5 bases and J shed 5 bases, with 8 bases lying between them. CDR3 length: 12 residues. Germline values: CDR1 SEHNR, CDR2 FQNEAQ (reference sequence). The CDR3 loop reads CASSAVGDTQYF. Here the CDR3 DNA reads TGTGCCAGCAGCGCGGTGGGAGATACGCAGTATTTT.

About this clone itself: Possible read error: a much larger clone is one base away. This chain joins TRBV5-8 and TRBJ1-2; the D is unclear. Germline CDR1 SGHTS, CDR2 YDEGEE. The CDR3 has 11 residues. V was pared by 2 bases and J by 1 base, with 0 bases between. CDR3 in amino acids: CASSFNYGYTF. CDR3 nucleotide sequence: TGTGCCAGCAGCTTTAACTATGGCTACACCTTC.

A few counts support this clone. The CDR3 region is CSARQDSNYGYTF. DNA of the CDR3: TGCAGCGCCAGACAGGATTCAAACTATGGCTACACCTTC. V gene TRBV29-1 combines with J gene TRBJ1-2, with D perhaps matching TRBD1 (6 bases). The germline V and J ends were trimmed by 7 bases and 2 bases, with 14 bases remaining between them. CDR1 and CDR2 (germline): SQVTM, ANQGSEA. The length of the CDR3 is 13 residues.